This T cell receptor beta chain was obtained from a study of molecular identifiers for immune sequencing clone quantification (dated by TCRdb to the late 2010s). Regarding the complete study: For a replicate experiment, RNA from approximately 20,000 or 100,000 naive CD8 T cells was divided into five aliquots, of which four were sequenced. This methods study benchmarked molecular-identifier clustering-based TCR repertoire sequencing (MIDCIRS) and TCR RNA copy counting, using CD8 T cells to do so. The investigation overall reported the following: When barcode sub-clustering was omitted, TCR diversity was inflated by chimeric consensus sequences, with chimeras reaching as high as 47%. Approximately 3 recovered TCR RNA copies per cell were obtained by modeling, versus roughly 9.1 by digital PCR, implying a capture efficiency of around 28%. Naive libraries contained spiked-in Jurkat TCR RNA (more than 9 copies' worth), which is not part of the donor repertoire. Even against a background of 800,000 to 1,000,000 naive CD8 T cells, spiked-in Jurkat TCR RNA amounting to a single cell's worth was reported to be detectable. Highly expanded clone sizes could be underestimated because identical TCR molecules may share a barcode. In CMV-specific effector cells, clones with more than 20 RNA copies accounted for over 97% of molecules, whereas in naive cells such clones accounted for under 1%.

Naive CD8 T cell libraries were made from around 20,000 to 1,000,000 sorted cells using 10%, 30% or 50% of purified RNA. Naive CD8 T cells were FACS-sorted as CD8+CD4-CCR7+CD45RA+ on a BD FACSAria II into RLT Plus buffer. Roughly nine TCR copies' worth of Jurkat RNA were spiked into about 19,000-1,000,000 naive CD8 T cell samples to test detection sensitivity. CD8 T cells were enriched using RosetteSep CD8+ T Cell Enrichment Cocktail and Ficoll-Paque, and the enriched cells then underwent ACK red cell lysis. This clonotype came up many times. Its antigen specificity is not known. The sample holds no much larger clone one base away, and base qualities are not on file. Receptor libraries were prepared by PCR. This sample was sequenced with an Illumina HiSeq 4000. Bulk TCR libraries were generated as previously described, with the TCR primers listed in Table S5 used. Purification of total RNA was performed with the Qiagen AllPrep DNA/RNA kit. Before analysis, reads from multiple sequencing runs of one library were combined. As for the original processing: Reads were retained only if an exact TCR constant sequence was present, and the retained reads were trimmed to 150 nt and grouped according to their 12-nt molecular barcodes. Reads inside each barcode group were sub-clustered using a 15% Levenshtein threshold, and a quality-weighted consensus sequence was constructed for each RNA molecule. Non-functional sequences were discarded, and so were lower-count sequences lying one edit away from another sequence. On the basis of fitting two negative binomial distributions, barcode sub-clusters with fewer than 20% of the maximum read count were discarded. The public sequencing data were trimmed at Q25 with fastp and processed into clonotypes with MiXCR by TCRdb, which kept only in-frame beta chains. Each entry merges the rows of one CDR3 protein and shows their most common DNA and genes. V and J calls and clone size were set by TCRdb, not the authors. This sample comprises 600,000 to 650,000 distinct CDR3 sequences, about 20% of them detected only once. The ten biggest clones cover roughly 0.9% of the sample.

From the cysteine up to the phenylalanine, the CDR3 has a length of 11 residues. The DNA shown is the 33-base CDR3, in frame from base 1. V loses 3 bases of germline sequence and J loses 6 bases, and the interval between the two ends is 3 bases. CDR1 and CDR2 are drawn from the germline V gene: MDHEN, SYDVKM. In this chain, TRBV28 is recombined with TRBJ1-5, with no D gene named confidently. The sample comprised naive CD8+ T cells from blood, with Jurkat cell RNA spiked in. Taken with the paper, the label for cell subset or site translates to: FACS-sorted CD8+CD4-CCR7+CD45RA+ naive T cells. This clonotype originated in a human donor in good health. Some libraries in this study had Jurkat cell RNA spiked in. Here the CDR3 is given as CASSLGQPQHF. The sequenced DNA: TGTGCCAGCAGTTTGGGTCAGCCCCAGCATTTT.